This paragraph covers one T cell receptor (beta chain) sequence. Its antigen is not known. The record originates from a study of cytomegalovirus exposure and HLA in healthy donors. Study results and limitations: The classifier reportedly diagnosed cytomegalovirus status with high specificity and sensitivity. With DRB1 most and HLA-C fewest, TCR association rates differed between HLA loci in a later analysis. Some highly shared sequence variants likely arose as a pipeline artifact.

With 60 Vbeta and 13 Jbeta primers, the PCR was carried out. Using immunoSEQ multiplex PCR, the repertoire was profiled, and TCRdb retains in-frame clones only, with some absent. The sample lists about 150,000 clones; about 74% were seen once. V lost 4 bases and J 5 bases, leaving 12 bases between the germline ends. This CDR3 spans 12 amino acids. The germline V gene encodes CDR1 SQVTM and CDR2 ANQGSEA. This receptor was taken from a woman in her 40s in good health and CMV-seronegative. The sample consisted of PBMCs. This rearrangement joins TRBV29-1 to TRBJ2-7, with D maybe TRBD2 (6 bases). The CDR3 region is CSVVGGNHEQYF. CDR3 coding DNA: TGCAGCGTTGTCGGAGGGAACCACGAGCAGTACTTC.